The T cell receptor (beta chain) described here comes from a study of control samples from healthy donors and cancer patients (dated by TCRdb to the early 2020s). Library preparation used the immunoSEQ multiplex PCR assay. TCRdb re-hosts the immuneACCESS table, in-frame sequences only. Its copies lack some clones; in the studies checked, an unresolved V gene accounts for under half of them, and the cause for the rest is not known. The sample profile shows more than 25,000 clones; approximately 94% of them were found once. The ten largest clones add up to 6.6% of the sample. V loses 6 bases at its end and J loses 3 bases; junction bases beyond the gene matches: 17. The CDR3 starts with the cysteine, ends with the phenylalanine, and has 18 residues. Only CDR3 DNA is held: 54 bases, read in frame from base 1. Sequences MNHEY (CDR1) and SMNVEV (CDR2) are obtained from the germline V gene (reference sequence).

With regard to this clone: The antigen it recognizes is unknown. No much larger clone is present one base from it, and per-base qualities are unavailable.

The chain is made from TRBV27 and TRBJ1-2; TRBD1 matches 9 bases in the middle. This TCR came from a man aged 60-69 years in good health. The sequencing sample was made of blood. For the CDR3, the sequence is CASSLKQGAIPYDYGYTF. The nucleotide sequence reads TGTGCCAGCAGCCTAAAACAGGGGGCGATTCCCTACGACTATGGCTACACCTTC.